This is a list of T cell receptor beta chains from one sample in a study of blood T cell repertoires in COVID-19. Method: immunoSEQ multiplex PCR; TCRdb's copy keeps in-frame clones and lacks some. The table records fewer than 100,000 clones, 90% to 95% of them present only once. The sample consisted of peripheral blood. The receptors derive from a woman aged 45 to 65 in a cohort sampled during active COVID-19. Each CDR3 is given with its conserved first and last residue. The D gene is left open where the match is weak. Expanded clones are given a class, and other clones once, few, many or no size at all.

clone_size,v_call,d_call,j_call,cdr3_nt,cdr3_aa
.,TRBV19,TRBD1,TRBJ2-4,TGTGCCAGTATTGGGCCCAGGGGGCTAGCCAAAAACATTCAGTACTTC,CASIGPRGLAKNIQYF
.,TRBV3-1/TRBV3-2,TRBD1,TRBJ1-1,TGTGCCAGCAGCCAGTCCGGGACAGGGTACACTGAAGCTTTCTTT,CASSQSGTGYTEAFF
.,TRBV19,TRBD1,TRBJ1-2,TGTGCCACCTATCAGGGGGCGTTCAGCTATGGCTACACCTTC,CATYQGAFSYGYTF
.,TRBV18,.,TRBJ1-2,TGTGCCAGCTCACCCCAGGTACGGGGCTACACCTTC,CASSPQVRGYTF
.,TRBV10-3,TRBD1,TRBJ2-3,TGTGCCATCAGTCCTGACAGGGAGAGGACAGATACGCAGTATTTT,CAISPDRERTDTQYF
.,TRBV24-1,TRBD1,TRBJ2-2,TGTGCCACCAGTGACGGTGGACAGGGTAGGTCCGGGGAGCTGTTTTTT,CATSDGGQGRSGELFF
.,TRBV21-1,.,TRBJ2-7,TGTGCCAGCAGCACGCCTCCCGTGGGACAGGGGTGCTACGAGCAGTACTTC,CASSTPPVGQGCYEQYF
.,TRBV12-3/TRBV12-4,TRBD1,TRBJ1-1,TGTGCCAGCAGCGGACAGGGCATCACTGAAGCTTTCTTT,CASSGQGITEAFF
.,TRBV19,TRBD2,TRBJ2-7,TGTGCCAGTAGCAAACAAGCGGGAGGAACCTACGAGCAGTACTTC,CASSKQAGGTYEQYF
once,TRBV28,.,TRBJ2-7,TGTGCCAGCAGTCTAAGGAGGGGCGAGCAGTACTTC,CASSLRRGEQYF
.,TRBV11-2,.,TRBJ1-1,TGTGCCAGCAGCTTAGCTCGCCCGGACAGTAACAAGAACACTGAAGCTTTCTTT,CASSLARPDSNKNTEAFF
.,TRBV1,.,TRBJ2-7,TGCACCAGCAGCCCCCATGTTGGGGGGGGCGGTTCCTACGAGCAGTACTTC,CTSSPHVGGGGSYEQYF
.,TRBV10-3,.,TRBJ2-5,TGTGCCATCAGTGAGTTTAATGAAGAGACCCAGTACTTC,CAISEFNEETQYF
.,TRBV29-1,TRBD1,TRBJ1-2,TGCAGCGTTGAAGACCCCGGGACAGGGGATGGCTACACCTTC,CSVEDPGTGDGYTF
.,TRBV12-2,.,TRBJ1-6,TGTGCAAGTCGCTTAGCGCCCCGGGACACGAGCTCCTATAATTCACCCCTCCACTTT,CASRLAPRDTSSYNSPLHF
.,TRBV27,TRBD1,TRBJ1-6,TGTGCCAGCAGTTTTGCAGGGGGTCGGGCTAATTCACCCCTCCACTTT,CASSFAGGRANSPLHF
.,TRBV5-1,.,TRBJ2-3,TGCGCCAGCAGCTTGCATGGAGCGGGCCCTAGCACAGATACGCAGTATTTT,CASSLHGAGPSTDTQYF
.,TRBV5-1,.,TRBJ2-3,TGCGCCAGCAGCTTGGGGGCACGCACAGATACGCAGTATTTT,CASSLGARTDTQYF
.,TRBV4-1,.,TRBJ2-2,TGCGCCAGCAGCCCCTGGGGGCAGTCCGCCACCGGGGAGCTGTTTTTT,CASSPWGQSATGELFF
.,TRBV19,.,TRBJ2-7,TGTGCCAGTAGTATAGGGAGACAGGATACGCAGTACTTC,CASSIGRQDTQYF
.,TRBV29-1,.,TRBJ1-2,TGCAGCGTTGATATGGAGGGTTTTGGCTACACCTTC,CSVDMEGFGYTF
.,TRBV27,.,TRBJ1-5,TGTGCCAGCAGTTTTCAGTTCCCCAATCAGCCCCAGCATTTT,CASSFQFPNQPQHF
.,TRBV21-1,.,TRBJ2-5,TGTGCCAGCAGCAAAGAGGGGGGGCCGGGGGAGACCCAGTACTTC,CASSKEGGPGETQYF
.,TRBV28,.,TRBJ2-2,TGTGCCAGCGGCCGACAATTCACCGGGGAGCTGTTTTTT,CASGRQFTGELFF
.,TRBV7-8,TRBD2,TRBJ2-3,TGTGCCAGCAGCCACCACCTAGCGGGAGATGATACGCAGTATTTT,CASSHHLAGDDTQYF
.,TRBV11-3,.,TRBJ2-7,TGTGCCAGCAGCTTAGAACGGAGCTCCTACGAGCAGTACTTC,CASSLERSSYEQYF
few,TRBV7-9,TRBD1,TRBJ1-5,TGTGCCAGCAGCTGGGACAGCGGTCAGCCCCAGCATTTT,CASSWDSGQPQHF
.,TRBV28,.,TRBJ1-1,TGTGCCAGCAGTTTATACGGGTCGGGAGGGGCCTGGATCTCAGCTTTCTTT,CASSLYGSGGAWISAFF
.,TRBV6-2/TRBV6-3,.,TRBJ2-3,TGTGCCAGCAGTTACGGTCAGGGGAACACAGATACGCAGTATTTT,CASSYGQGNTDTQYF
once,TRBV29-1,TRBD1,TRBJ1-2,TGCAGCGTCGAGACCTCGGACAGGGGGCGAGTCTATGGCTACACCTTC,CSVETSDRGRVYGYTF
.,TRBV6-5,.,TRBJ1-4,TGTGCCAGCAGGCCTCGGGGGGGTTGGGACGAAAAACTGTTTTTT,CASRPRGGWDEKLFF
few,TRBV3-1/TRBV3-2,TRBD1,TRBJ1-2,TGTGCCAGCAGCCTCGGACAGGGACCCTATGGCTACACCTTC,CASSLGQGPYGYTF
.,TRBV2,.,TRBJ2-1,TGTGCCAGCAGAAGACAGGTCAATGAGCAGTTCTTC,CASRRQVNEQFF
.,TRBV3-1/TRBV3-2,.,TRBJ2-3,TGTGCCAGCAGAAAGGGGCCAAGCACAGATACGCAGTATTTT,CASRKGPSTDTQYF
.,TRBV11-2,TRBD2,TRBJ2-1,TGTGCCAGCCAAAGGTGGCTAGCGGGATCATACAATGAGCAGTTCTTC,CASQRWLAGSYNEQFF
.,TRBV19,.,TRBJ1-2,TGTGCCAGTAGTATAGATTCGGTGGGCAGGGCCTATGGCTACACCTTC,CASSIDSVGRAYGYTF
.,TRBV21-1,.,TRBJ2-1,TGTGCCAGCAGCCCGCGACTAGCGGGGGCCTATGAGCAGTTCTTC,CASSPRLAGAYEQFF
.,TRBV7-9,TRBD1,TRBJ1-2,TGTGCCAGCAGCTTAGGAGGGGGCGACAGCTATGGCTACACCTTC,CASSLGGGDSYGYTF
.,TRBV3-1/TRBV3-2,TRBD1,TRBJ1-4,TGTGCCAGCAGCCAGCTGACAGGGGAGGGAAAACTGTTTTTT,CASSQLTGEGKLFF
.,TRBV19,.,TRBJ2-7,TGTGCCAGTACCTCGGGAGGGGGCAACGAGCAGTACTTC,CASTSGGGNEQYF